This TCR beta chain emerged from a study of T cells in Graves' hyperthyroidism and ophthalmopathy. Points from the study as a whole: A 13 V-J signature model discriminated ophthalmopathy versus stable hyperthyroidism.

Germline CDR1 is DFQATT and CDR2 is SNEGSKA (reference sequence). This CDR3 is built from 16 residues. The J segment lost 0 bases and the V segment lost 6 bases, leaving 9 bases of the junction unmatched. RNA transcripts gave rise to amplified TCR beta CDR3 regions. A set of HTBI primers served as the primers for a first-round RT-PCR of the TCR CDR3. TCRdb reprocessed the multiplex PCR reads with MiXCR, giving one entry per CDR3 protein. The repertoire holds approximately 530,000 distinct CDR3 sequences, with roughly 21% as singletons. At least ten counts were recorded for this clonotype. Its antigen is still unknown.

The rearrangement joins TRBV20-1 to TRBJ1-1; 11 bases align to TRBD1. The sample comprised blood. This clonotype was obtained from a man aged 35-49 years with Graves' ophthalmopathy. The DNA for the CDR3 is TGCAGTGCAGTTCGGACAGGGGGCCGGATGAACACTGAAGCTTTCTTT. Residues: CSAVRTGGRMNTEAFF.